These T cell receptor beta chains were read from a single sample in a study of cytomegalovirus exposure and HLA in healthy donors. This table comes from immunoSEQ multiplex PCR, and its TCRdb copy is limited to in-frame clones, with some not included. This sample has about 330,000 clones; just over 85% occur once, and the top ten carry 0.7% to 0.85%. Sequenced input: PBMCs. Source of these receptors: a woman under 30 in good health and CMV-seronegative. The CDR3 runs from the conserved cysteine through the conserved F or W. D genes are given only for firm matches. The size of a clone is reported for some rows only, either as once, few or many, or as a class for expanded clones.

j_call v_call d_call clone_size cdr3_aa cdr3_nt
TRBJ2-3 TRBV9 NA NA CASSVVEVTDTQYF TGTGCCAGCAGCGTAGTGGAGGTCACAGATACGCAGTATTTT
TRBJ2-5 TRBV6-5 TRBD2 once CASSAGDYQETQYF TGTGCCAGCAGTGCGGGGGACTACCAAGAGACCCAGTACTTC
TRBJ2-1 TRBV5-6 TRBD1 NA CASSHLPGTGVYYNEQFF TGTGCCAGCAGCCACCTGCCCGGGACAGGGGTATATTACAATGAGCAGTTCTTC
TRBJ1-5 TRBV5-4 NA NA CASSLGGSNQPQHF TGTGCCAGCAGCTTGGGAGGTAGCAATCAGCCCCAGCATTTT
TRBJ1-1 TRBV18 TRBD1 NA CASSPYEVKGASGEAFF TGTGCCAGCTCACCATATGAGGTAAAGGGGGCTTCTGGTGAAGCTTTCTTT
TRBJ2-3 TRBV29-1 NA NA CSVHLGGSTDTQYF TGCAGCGTCCACCTTGGCGGAAGCACAGATACGCAGTATTTT
TRBJ2-3 TRBV2 NA NA CASSGMGVSTTTDTQYF TGTGCCAGCAGTGGAATGGGAGTCTCGACAACCACAGATACGCAGTATTTT
TRBJ2-7 TRBV12-5 NA NA CASGLTGPVEQYF TGTGCTAGTGGTTTGACAGGGCCGGTGGAGCAGTACTTC
TRBJ2-7 TRBV6-6 TRBD2 NA CASSPSGTYEQYF TGTGCCAGCAGTCCTAGCGGAACCTACGAGCAGTACTTC
TRBJ2-7 TRBV6-5 TRBD1 once CASSYGQGDEQYF TGTGCCAGCAGTTACGGACAGGGTGACGAGCAGTACTTC
TRBJ2-7 TRBV6-1 TRBD2 NA CASSEEVQAGAGYEQYF TGTGCCAGCAGTGAAGAGGTTCAAGCGGGAGCTGGCTACGAGCAGTACTTC
TRBJ2-2 TRBV27 NA NA CASRGNVGQLANTGELFF TGTGCCAGCAGGGGAAACGTCGGACAGCTCGCGAACACCGGGGAGCTGTTTTTT
TRBJ2-3 TRBV18 NA NA CASSPLAGTDTQYF TGTGCCAGCTCACCACTGGCAGGCACAGATACGCAGTATTTT
TRBJ1-2 TRBV10-3 TRBD1 NA CAISARGQTSNYGYTF TGTGCCATCTCAGCCAGGGGACAGACTTCTAACTATGGCTACACCTTC
TRBJ2-5 TRBV4-2 NA once CASSQERGQETQYF TGTGCCAGCAGCCAAGAAAGGGGCCAAGAGACCCAGTACTTC
TRBJ2-3 TRBV27 NA few CASSPYIRGVKYF TGTGCCAGCAGCCCCTACATCCGCGGGGTGAAGTATTTT
TRBJ2-5 TRBV6-5 NA NA CASSYTEGRETQYF TGTGCCAGCAGTTACACCGAAGGCAGGGAGACCCAGTACTTC
TRBJ2-5 TRBV4-1 TRBD2 NA CASSQGLAGAETQYF TGCGCCAGCAGCCAGGGACTAGCGGGAGCCGAGACCCAGTACTTC
TRBJ2-5 TRBV28 TRBD1 NA CASSRWWGQGSQETQYF TGTGCCAGCAGCCGTTGGTGGGGACAGGGGTCTCAAGAGACCCAGTACTTC
TRBJ1-2 TRBV6-1 TRBD1 NA CASSEPRGPGGYGYTF TGTGCCAGCAGTGAACCCCGGGGGCCAGGGGGCTATGGCTACACCTTC
TRBJ1-1 TRBV2 NA once CASSAADGGSFF TGTGCCAGCAGTGCAGCTGACGGAGGTTCTTTCTTT
TRBJ1-5 TRBV7-2 TRBD1 NA CASSAQTGGAQHF TGTGCCAGCAGCGCCCAGACAGGGGGGGCCCAGCATTTT
TRBJ1-1 TRBV6-1 TRBD1 NA CASITGANTEAFF TGTGCCAGCATCACAGGGGCAAACACTGAAGCTTTCTTT
TRBJ2-4 TRBV7-9 NA NA CASSLARDKNIQYF TGTGCCAGCAGCTTAGCGCGGGACAAAAACATTCAGTACTTC
TRBJ2-5 TRBV18 TRBD2 NA CASSPGLAFQETQYF TGTGCCAGCTCACCGGGACTAGCTTTCCAAGAGACCCAGTACTTC
TRBJ1-2 TRBV7-6 NA NA CASSGSGPRDGYTF TGTGCCAGCAGCGGAAGTGGGCCAAGAGATGGCTACACCTTC
TRBJ2-3 TRBV6-1 NA NA CATASGLSTDTQYF TGTGCCACGGCGAGCGGGCTGAGCACAGATACGCAGTATTTT
TRBJ2-7 TRBV2 TRBD1 NA CASSGGTGYPYEQYF TGTGCCAGCAGTGGGGGGACAGGGTATCCCTACGAGCAGTACTTC
TRBJ2-5 TRBV2 TRBD2 NA CASRNGGVETQYF TGTGCCAGCAGGAACGGGGGGGTGGAGACCCAGTACTTC
TRBJ2-1 TRBV9 NA once CASSEHRVSDEQFF TGTGCCAGCAGCGAACACAGGGTTTCCGATGAGCAGTTCTTC
TRBJ2-1 TRBV7-9 TRBD2 NA CASSLAAAGGPEFF TGTGCCAGCAGCTTAGCTGCAGCGGGAGGGCCGGAGTTCTTC
TRBJ2-3 TRBV4-2 TRBD2 NA CASSPQMRELDTQYF TGTGCCAGCAGCCCGCAAATGCGGGAGTTAGATACGCAGTATTTT
TRBJ2-7 TRBV6-5 NA NA CASSRDTRFYEQYF TGTGCCAGCAGCCGGGACACGAGATTCTACGAGCAGTACTTC
TRBJ2-1 TRBV6-6 TRBD2 NA CASSTTSVSSYNEQFF TGTGCCAGCAGCACGACTAGCGTGAGCTCCTACAATGAGCAGTTCTTC
TRBJ2-7 TRBV13 TRBD2 NA CASSLTWGTSASYEQYF TGTGCCAGCAGCCTGACCTGGGGGACTAGCGCTTCCTACGAGCAGTACTTC
TRBJ2-3 TRBV7-9 TRBD1 NA CASSKGTASTDTQYF TGTGCCAGCAGCAAAGGGACAGCAAGCACAGATACGCAGTATTTT
TRBJ2-7 TRBV6-5 TRBD2 NA CASRRTSGGPYEQYF TGTGCCAGCAGGAGGACTAGCGGGGGCCCCTACGAGCAGTACTTC
TRBJ1-1 TRBV4-2 TRBD1 NA CASSPSDSTGGNTEAFF TGTGCCAGCAGCCCTTCGGATTCGACAGGGGGGAACACTGAAGCTTTCTTT
TRBJ2-7 TRBV4-1 TRBD1 few CASSQGRTGGSYEQYF TGCGCCAGCAGCCAAGGTCGGACAGGGGGCTCCTACGAGCAGTACTTC
TRBJ2-7 TRBV2 NA NA CAAGRGRLYEQYF TGTGCAGCCGGCAGGGGCCGCCTCTACGAGCAGTACTTC
TRBJ1-5 TRBV15 NA NA CATSRDLTGWQPQHF TGTGCCACCAGCAGAGATCTTACAGGGTGGCAGCCCCAGCATTTT
TRBJ1-5 TRBV19 NA NA CASSIPASQPQHF TGTGCCAGTAGTATACCTGCCAGTCAGCCCCAGCATTTT
TRBJ1-4 TRBV28 NA NA CASTQSGEKLFF TGTGCCAGCACCCAATCGGGTGAAAAACTGTTTTTT
TRBJ2-2 TRBV7-2 TRBD1 NA CASSSTGATGELFF TGTGCCAGCAGCTCCACAGGGGCCACCGGGGAGCTGTTTTTT
TRBJ1-1 TRBV5-1 NA NA CASSLAGGAGDTEAFF TGCGCCAGCAGCTTGGCGGGAGGGGCCGGGGACACTGAAGCTTTCTTT
TRBJ1-2 TRBV12-5 NA NA CASGTIRGANYGYTF TGTGCTAGTGGTACCATCAGGGGAGCTAACTATGGCTACACCTTC
TRBJ2-7 TRBV28 TRBD2 NA CASNSGGYSYEQYF TGTGCCAGCAACTCCGGGGGGTATAGCTACGAGCAGTACTTC
TRBJ2-1 TRBV7-2 NA NA CASSLDAAYNEQFF TGTGCCAGCAGCTTAGATGCGGCATACAATGAGCAGTTCTTC